The 25 T cell receptor beta chains below come from one sample, sequenced in a study of early T cells in non-severe SARS-CoV-2 infection. One entry per CDR3 protein results from TCRdb running MiXCR on the 5' RACE reads. The table has roughly 40,000 distinct CDR3 sequences, around 6.1% seen once; the top ten hold about an eighth. Sequenced sample: whole blood. These receptors were collected from an adult who was a healthcare worker with PCR-confirmed SARS-CoV-2 infection or an uninfected control (not recorded which).

In its sample, this clonotype was seen many times. The V and J genes are TRBV28 and TRBJ1-4; D is ambiguous. Germline V gene sequence: CDR1 MDHEN, CDR2 SYDVKM. V lost 5 bases, J lost 0 bases, and 13 bases lay in between. The CDR3 contains 16 residues. This CDR3 reads CASSPRRKATNEKLFF. The DNA of the CDR3 is TGTGCCAGCAGTCCACGACGGAAAGCAACTAATGAAAAACTGTTTTTT.

This chain joins TRBV10-3 and TRBJ1-1, with 7 nucleotides matching TRBD1. This CDR3 contains 16 residues. The V segment lost 0 bases and the J segment 7 bases; nucleotides outside the gene matches: 11. Germline CDR1 ENHRY, CDR2 SYGVKD. The CDR3: CAISESGDRRNLEAFF. DNA for the CDR3: TGTGCCATCAGTGAGTCGGGGGACAGACGAAACCTTGAAGCTTTCTTT.

Within the sample, this clonotype is hyperexpanded. The J gene is TRBJ2-1, the V gene TRBV24-1, with TRBD2 as a possible D gene (7 bases). The V and J ends lost 5 bases and 4 bases respectively, with 14 bases between them. CDR3 size: 15 residues. Looked up from germline, CDR1 is KGHDR and CDR2 is SFDVKD. Here the CDR3 reads CATSAGGNPYNEQFF. The CDR3 nucleotides are TGTGCCACCAGTGCGGGGGGCAACCCTTACAATGAGCAGTTCTTC.

At least ten counts were recorded for this clonotype. In nucleotides, the CDR3 is TGTGCCAGCAGTTATTACAAGGGCGTGGTCCCGGGGGCCTCAGAGGTTTGGGATGAGCAGTTCTTC. It translates to CASSYYKGVVPGASEVWDEQFF. The chain couples TRBV6-2 or TRBV6-3 to TRBJ2-1; D possibly matches TRBD1 or TRBD2 (6 bases each). The germline gives CDR1 MNHEY, CDR2 SVGEGT. This CDR3 region has 22 residues. Between the trimmed V and J ends, which lost 3 bases and 8 bases, there was a span of 38 bases.

The V gene is TRBV19, the J gene TRBJ2-2; D gene ambiguous. V was trimmed by 5 bases and J by 4 bases, leaving 8 bases between them. CDR3 length: 13 residues. CDR1 and CDR2 from the germline V gene are LNHDA and SQIVND (reference sequence). CDR3 residues: CASSVSFTGELFF. In nucleotides, the CDR3 is TGTGCCAGTAGTGTCAGCTTCACCGGGGAGCTGTTTTTT.

This clonotype was seen many times. The gene calls are TRBV28 and TRBJ1-2; the D is unclear. The CDR3 is 13 residues long. In germline, CDR1 is MDHEN, CDR2 SYDVKM. Trimming removed 3 bases at V and 4 bases at J, with 9 bases between. CDR3 amino acids: CASSFGRTYGYTF. In DNA, the CDR3 is TGTGCCAGCAGTTTCGGAAGGACCTATGGCTACACCTTC.

This clonotype was detected only a few times. V usage is TRBV5-1 and J usage is TRBJ2-1, with D hard to call. Germline-derived CDR1 and CDR2 are SGHRS and YFSETQ. The CDR3 length is 12 residues. The V end was cut by 0 bases, the J end by 10 bases, with 8 bases between. The CDR3 loop is CASSLESREQFF. The CDR3 DNA is TGCGCCAGCAGCTTGGAGAGCAGAGAGCAGTTCTTC. The full variable domain, completed using reference TRBV5-1 and TRBJ2-1, is KAGVTQTPRYLIKTRGQQVTLSCSPISGHRSVSWYQQTPGQGLQFLFEYFSETQRNKGNFPGRFSGRQFSNSRSEMNVSTLELGDSALYLCASSLESREQFFGPGTRLTVL.

Ten or more counts support this clonotype. V usage is TRBV2 and J usage is TRBJ2-3; D unresolved. V lost 1 base to trimming and J lost 0 bases, with 2 bases between them. The V gene's germline CDR1 is SNHLY and CDR2 FYNNEI. The CDR3 sequence is 13 residues long. This chain's CDR3 is CASSEDSTDTQYF. The CDR3 DNA follows: TGTGCCAGCAGTGAAGACAGCACAGATACGCAGTATTTT.

This clonotype has a count of ten or more. The V and J genes are TRBV19 and TRBJ2-7; either TRBD1 or TRBD2 may supply D (5 bases each). CDR1 is LNHDA, CDR2 SQIVND, per germline (reference sequence). The CDR3 has 14 amino acids. V lost 6 bases and J lost 1, with 13 bases in between. The CDR3: CASRPGPISYEQYF. CDR3 nucleotide sequence: TGTGCCAGTAGGCCGGGACCGATATCCTACGAGCAGTACTTC.

The V and J genes are TRBV11-2 and TRBJ2-7, with 13 bases identical to TRBD2. The germline CDR1 and CDR2 sequences are SGHAT and FQNNGV. The V gene end was trimmed by 5 bases and the J gene end by 2 bases; junction bases not matched to a gene: 9. The CDR3 has 17 amino acids. In nucleotides, the CDR3 is TGTGCCAGCAGCAGCAAACTAGCGGGGGGGCACGCCTACGAGCAGTACTTC. Its translation: CASSSKLAGGHAYEQYF.

In its sample, this clonotype was seen a few times. The V and J genes are TRBV10-3 and TRBJ2-3, with D perhaps TRBD2 (6 bases). Trimming removed 2 bases at V and 4 bases at J, with 13 bases between. Germline V CDR1 and CDR2: ENHRY, SYGVKD. This CDR3 is 15 amino acids long. CDR3 bases: TGTGCCATCAGTGAGGGGCGGGGCAAGGCAGATACGCAGTATTTT. This sequence encodes CAISEGRGKADTQYF.

The V call is TRBV11-2, the J call TRBJ2-3; D could derive from TRBD1 or TRBD2 (6 bases each). V was pared by 1 base and J by 0 bases, with 8 bases between. The CDR3 is made up of 15 amino acids. Germline CDR1 and CDR2: SGHAT and FQNNGV. The CDR3: CASSLVGGSTDTQYF. In DNA form, the CDR3 reads TGTGCCAGCAGCTTAGTAGGGGGGAGCACAGATACGCAGTATTTT.

This clonotype was found a few times. The chain carries TRBV7-6 and TRBJ1-3, with unresolved D. Germline V gene sequence: CDR1 SGHVS, CDR2 FNYEAQ. This CDR3 contains 17 residues. Trimming removed 1 base at V and 4 bases at J, with 17 bases between. CDR3 bases: TGTGCCAGCAGCTTAGGACACAACTCCCAGGAAGGAAACACCATATATTTT. As protein: CASSLGHNSQEGNTIYF.

This clonotype was recorded at least ten times. The chain carries TRBV6-5 and TRBJ2-5; D uncertain. The V end lost 6 bases, the J end lost 5 bases, and 16 bases lay between the germline ends. CDR1 MNHEY and CDR2 SVGAGI come from the germline V gene. The CDR3 runs 14 residues. The CDR3 sequence: CASRTYSGSETQYF. The CDR3 DNA reads TGTGCCAGCAGGACCTATAGTGGGTCGGAGACCCAGTACTTC.

The table lists this clonotype with many counts. V is TRBV20-1 and J is TRBJ2-7, with 9 nucleotides matching TRBD1. CDR1 is DFQATT, CDR2 SNEGSKA, per germline (reference sequence). The CDR3 is made up of 14 amino acids. V shed 4 bases and J 6 bases; nucleotides not matched to a gene: 10. For the CDR3, the DNA is TGCAGTGCTATAGTACGGGACAGGGCGCGCGAGCAGTACTTC. It encodes CSAIVRDRAREQYF.

This clonotype has ten or more counts. This rearrangement joins TRBV6-2 or TRBV6-3 to TRBJ2-1; D not certain. Germline assignment: CDR1 MNHEY and CDR2 SVGEGT. The CDR3 consists of 12 residues. Trimming removed 8 bases at V and 5 bases at J, with 10 bases between. CDR3 nucleotide sequence: TGTGCCAGCCGTCGTGGCAACAATGAGCAGTTCTTC. This sequence encodes CASRRGNNEQFF.

This clonotype was detected only a few times. This rearrangement joins TRBV5-5 to TRBJ2-2; 10 bases map to TRBD1. Unmatched junction bases numbered 11, after V lost 2 bases and J lost 7 bases. Germline V gene data show CDR1 as SGHKS and CDR2 as YYEKEE (reference sequence). The CDR3 extends over 17 amino acids. CDR3 nucleotide sequence: TGTGCCAGCAGCTTTTCCGGGACAGGGGTTATCGGCGGGGAGCTGTTTTTT. Residues: CASSFSGTGVIGGELFF.

The rearrangement uses TRBV19 and TRBJ2-7; possibly TRBD1 for D (6 bases). Germline V gene lookup returns CDR1 LNHDA and CDR2 SQIVND (reference sequence). With 1 base removed from V and 4 bases from J, the gap between germline ends came to 20 bases. The CDR3 contains 17 residues. The CDR3 DNA reads TGTGCCAGTAGTATAGTTCCCGGACAGAGGGCCAATTACGAGCAGTACTTC. Its protein is CASSIVPGQRANYEQYF.

This clonotype was counted ten times or more. V usage is TRBV12-3 or TRBV12-4 and J usage is TRBJ2-1; TRBD2 aligns across 7 bases. V lost 6 bases and J lost 9; bases outside the gene matches: 5. This CDR3 region has 12 residues. DNA of the CDR3: TGTGCCAGCAGCCTCTCGGGGGGTGAGCAGTTCTTC. Translating it yields CASSLSGGEQFF.

This chain links TRBV9 with TRBJ2-2; D possibly corresponds to TRBD2 (5 bases). Germline lookup yields CDR1 SGDLS and CDR2 YYNGEE. V dropped 0 bases and J dropped 5 bases, with 8 bases sitting between them. CDR3 length: 14 residues. In nucleotides, the CDR3 is TGTGCCAGCAGCGTAGGAGGCGGGACCGGGGAGCTGTTTTTT. It encodes CASSVGGGTGELFF.

This clonotype appeared many times. This chain connects TRBV10-3 to TRBJ2-2, with 12 bases aligning to TRBD1. Germline-derived CDR1 and CDR2 are ENHRY and SYGVKD. This CDR3 has 16 residues. Trimming took 10 bases from V and 4 from J; bases not matched to a gene: 10. In DNA, the CDR3 is TGTGCCACCCAGGGACAGGGGGCCCGCGGCACCGGGGAGCTGTTTTTT. Translated, it gives CATQGQGARGTGELFF.

This clonotype was seen many times. V and J are TRBV2 and TRBJ2-5; D is unresolved. Trimming cost V 1 base and J 0 bases, with 12 bases left between them. The CDR3 runs 16 residues. Germline-derived CDR1 and CDR2 are SNHLY and FYNNEI. The CDR3 DNA sequence: TGTGCCAGCAGTGAAGGCAGAGGATTGTACCAAGAGACCCAGTACTTC. This translates into CASSEGRGLYQETQYF.

The sample holds many counts of this clonotype. The V gene is TRBV20-1, the J gene TRBJ2-3; 7 bases align to TRBD1. V lost 6 bases, J lost 3 bases, and 9 bases stayed unmatched. The germline V gene encodes CDR1 DFQATT and CDR2 SNEGSKA (reference sequence). The CDR3 runs 14 residues. CDR3 amino acids: CSAETVRGTDTQYF. For the CDR3, the DNA is TGCAGTGCAGAGACAGTCAGGGGGACAGATACGCAGTATTTT.

This clonotype was picked up many times. This sequence joins TRBV29-1 and TRBJ2-2; 7 bases align to TRBD1. The CDR3 runs to 14 residues. The junction had 8 bases not matched to a gene; V was cut back by 7 bases and J by 3 bases. CDR1 is SQVTM, CDR2 ANQGSEA, per germline. CDR3: CSGRRQGDTGELFF. Here the CDR3 DNA reads TGCAGCGGACGGAGACAGGGCGACACCGGGGAGCTGTTTTTT.

Judged by abundance, this clonotype is medium-sized (0.01 to 0.1%). The rearrangement links TRBV5-5 to TRBJ1-6; perhaps TRBD1 as D (5 bases). The CDR3 loop spans 14 amino acids. Germline CDR1 and CDR2: SGHKS and YYEKEE (reference sequence). V was clipped by 0 bases and J by 10 bases, with 11 bases between them. The CDR3 nucleotides read TGTGCCAGCAGCTTGGGGCAGGGCCCATCACCCCTCCACTTT. Translated: CASSLGQGPSPLHF.